Listed below are T cell receptor beta chains from one sample, sequenced in a study of shared clonotypes between healthy human individuals. Assay used: immunoSEQ multiplex PCR; TCRdb lists only in-frame clones, some missing. The data show millions of clones, with 90% to 95% seen just once and 1.5% to 2% held by the top ten. The sequenced sample consisted of naive CD8+ T cells from PBMCs. The source is a man younger than 35 in good health. Some clones in this sample may be carry-over from other donors' samples. CDR3s include the opening cysteine and the closing phenylalanine or tryptophan. The D gene is left open where the match is weak. Some rows mark clone size as missing; the rest say once, few, many or name a class of expanded clone.

J gene | D gene | V gene | clone size | CDR3 DNA | CDR3 protein
TRBJ2-2 | - | TRBV4-1 | once | TGCGCCAGCAGCCATGAGAGAGACACCGGGGAGCTGTTTTTT | CASSHERDTGELFF
TRBJ1-3 | - | TRBV4-1 | once | TGCGCCAGCAGCCAAGGGACTCTCTCTGGAAACACCATATATTTT | CASSQGTLSGNTIYF
TRBJ2-1 | TRBD2 | TRBV7-3 | - | TGTGCCAGCAGCTTATCAGCGGGAGTCTACAATGAGCAGTTCTTC | CASSLSAGVYNEQFF
TRBJ1-3 | TRBD1 | TRBV28 | - | TGTGCCAGCAGGCCGACAGGGTCTGGAAACACCATATATTTT | CASRPTGSGNTIYF
TRBJ2-2 | - | TRBV5-6 | - | TGTGCCAGCAGCTTGCCCGGGATTAGGGACACCGGGGAGCTGTTTTTT | CASSLPGIRDTGELFF
TRBJ2-7 | - | TRBV7-6 | - | TGTGCCAGCAGCGCAAGCCCCGACGAGCAGTACTTC | CASSASPDEQYF
TRBJ2-7 | TRBD1 | TRBV28 | - | TGTGCCAGCAGTCCAGGGGGCTACGAGCAGTACTTC | CASSPGGYEQYF
TRBJ2-7 | - | TRBV7-9 | - | TGTGCCAGCAGCGCCCCCGGGACTTCCGGCGAGCAGTACTTC | CASSAPGTSGEQYF
TRBJ1-1 | - | TRBV15 | - | TGTGCCACCAGCGAGGGGGGCACTGAAGCTTTCTTT | CATSEGGTEAFF
TRBJ2-7 | - | TRBV2 | - | TGTGCCAGCAGTGAAAGGTTCCCGGACAGTGGGTACGAGCAGTACTTC | CASSERFPDSGYEQYF
TRBJ1-4 | - | TRBV2 | - | TGTGCCAGCAGTGAAGGGTCAGGGCGGGCTAATGAAAAACTGTTTTTT | CASSEGSGRANEKLFF
TRBJ2-1 | - | TRBV6-5 | - | TGTGCCAGCAGGGTACCGGGAAACTACAATGAGCAGTTCTTC | CASRVPGNYNEQFF
TRBJ2-7 | TRBD2 | TRBV6-6 | - | TGTGCCAGCAGTTATTCTGCTAGCGGACCCTACGAGCAGTACTTC | CASSYSASGPYEQYF
TRBJ2-7 | - | TRBV30 | - | TGTGCCTGGAGCAAGGGTACCCGAGGCTACGAGCAGTACTTC | CAWSKGTRGYEQYF